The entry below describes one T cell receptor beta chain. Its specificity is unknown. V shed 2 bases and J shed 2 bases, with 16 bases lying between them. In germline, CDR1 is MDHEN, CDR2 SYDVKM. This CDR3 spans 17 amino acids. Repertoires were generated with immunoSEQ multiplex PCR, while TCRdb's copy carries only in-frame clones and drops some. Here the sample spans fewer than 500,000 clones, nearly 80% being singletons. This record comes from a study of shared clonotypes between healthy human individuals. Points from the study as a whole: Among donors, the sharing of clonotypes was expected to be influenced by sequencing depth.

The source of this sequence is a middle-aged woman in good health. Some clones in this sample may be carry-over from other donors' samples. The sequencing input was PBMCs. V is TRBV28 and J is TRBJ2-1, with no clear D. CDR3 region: CASSLAGLGRTYNEQFF. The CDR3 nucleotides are TGTGCCAGCAGTTTAGCAGGCCTCGGCCGGACCTACAATGAGCAGTTCTTC.